This TCR beta chain was captured by sequencing in a study of cytomegalovirus exposure and HLA in healthy donors. The wider study: Of approximately 400 genotyped donors, roughly 81% clustered with self-reported Caucasian donors. Study conclusions and caveats: In a later analysis, 15,000 to 20,000 TCR beta sequences were associated with HLA alleles at 0.05 false discovery rate.

The CDR3 is made up of 13 amino acids. Germline CDR1 and CDR2: SGHAT and FQNNGV. V shed 5 bases and J shed 1 base, with 8 bases lying between them. For this clone: Antigen: not known.

PCR was performed using 60 Vbeta and 13 Jbeta primers. Per the authors' pipeline: Around 80 million unique TCR beta chains, roughly 11 million of them shared, were counted by a later analysis. TCRdb's copy holds only in-frame clones and misses some; the assay was immunoSEQ multiplex PCR. V, J and clone size are taken as reported in that table, and D and trimming were inferred from the DNA itself. The sample consists of roughly 130,000 clones, about 76% of them appearing once. The sequenced sample consisted of PBMCs. The rearrangement links TRBV11-2 to TRBJ1-1; D not resolved. The sequence was collected from a young man in good health and CMV-seronegative. The DNA of the CDR3 is TGTGCCAGCAGCCCACAAACGAACACTGAAGCTTTCTTT. This gives the protein CASSPQTNTEAFF.